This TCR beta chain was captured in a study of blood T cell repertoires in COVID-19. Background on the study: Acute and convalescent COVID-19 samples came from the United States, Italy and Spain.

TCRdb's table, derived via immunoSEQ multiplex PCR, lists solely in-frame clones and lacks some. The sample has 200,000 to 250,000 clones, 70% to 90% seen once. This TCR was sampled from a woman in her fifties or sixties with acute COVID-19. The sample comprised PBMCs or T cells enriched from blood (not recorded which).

The CDR3 here is CASSKGQGAPETQYF. CDR3 coding DNA: TGTGCCAGTAGTAAGGGACAGGGGGCCCCAGAGACCCAGTACTTC. The chain combines TRBV19 with TRBJ2-5, with 12 nucleotides matching TRBD1. Germline-derived CDR1 and CDR2 are LNHDA and SQIVND (reference sequence). After removal of 4 bases from V and 4 bases from J, the junction contained 4 bases not matched to a gene. The CDR3 consists of 15 residues. The variable domain in full, completed from reference TRBV19 and TRBJ2-5, reads DGGITQSPKYLFRKEGQNVTLSCEQNLNHDAMYWYRQDPGQGLRLIYYSQIVNDFQKGDIAEGYSVSREKKESFPLTVTSAQKNPTAFYLCASSKGQGAPETQYFGPGTRLLVL.